Shown below are 4 T cell receptor beta chains from a single sample sequenced in a study of blood T cell repertoires in COVID-19. Profiled with immunoSEQ multiplex PCR; TCRdb holds only in-frame clones, not every one. The sample includes 130,000 or so clones, around 89% of them seen just once. The specimen sequenced was peripheral blood. Every receptor here comes from a man aged 50-60 years with active or convalescent COVID-19.

V is TRBV5-1 and J is TRBJ2-3; 12 nucleotides match TRBD2. In germline, CDR1 is SGHRS, CDR2 YFSETQ. CDR3 size: 17 residues. J lost 4 bases, V lost 0 bases, and 6 bases had no gene match. CDR3 protein: CASSLVSSGRASDTQYF. CDR3 DNA sequence: TGCGCCAGCAGCTTGGTGTCTAGCGGGAGGGCCTCAGATACGCAGTATTTT.

The J gene is TRBJ2-5, the V gene TRBV19, with TRBD2 matching 12 bases. This CDR3 contains 14 residues. Trimming cost V 8 bases and J 5 bases; bases outside gene matches: 6. CDR1 is LNHDA and CDR2 is SQIVND in the germline V gene (reference sequence). CDR3 coding DNA: TGTGCCAGTGCTAGCGGGGGGGCCTGGGAGACCCAGTACTTC. Its protein product is CASASGGAWETQYF.

The chain joins TRBV2 to TRBJ2-2, with TRBD2 matching over 10 bases. The CDR3 loop spans 15 amino acids. Trimming at V came to 7 bases and at J to 3 bases, leaving 5 bases not matched to a gene. Germline assignment: CDR1 SNHLY and CDR2 FYNNEI. The chain's CDR3 is CASKQREGHTGELFF. CDR3 DNA: TGTGCCAGCAAGCAGCGGGAGGGCCACACCGGGGAGCTGTTTTTT.

The V call is TRBV3-1 (or the pseudogene TRBV3-2), the J call TRBJ2-3; D perhaps matches TRBD1 (5 bases). Per the germline V gene, CDR1 is LGHDT and CDR2 is YNNKEL (reference sequence). This CDR3 spans 15 amino acids. With 1 base removed from V and 4 bases from J, the gap between germline ends came to 12 bases. CDR3 in DNA: TGTGCCAGCAGCCAAGGAGACAGTGGGTCAGATACGCAGTATTTT. Translating gives CASSQGDSGSDTQYF.